Many counts were recorded for the clone carrying this T cell receptor (beta chain). The antigen is undetermined. This entry is derived from a study of T cells in Graves' hyperthyroidism and ophthalmopathy. Across the study: Before any treatment, at initial diagnosis, peripheral blood was collected.

Amplified regions were TCR beta CDR3 sequences from RNA transcripts. The study used the HTBI primer set for a first-round RT-PCR of the TCR CDR3. TCRdb used MiXCR to reprocess the multiplex PCR reads, holding one entry per CDR3 protein. This table has around 300,000 distinct CDR3 sequences, roughly 15% appearing once. In the ophthalmopathy cohort, Clinical Activity Score was at least 3, NOSPECS grade at least 4, and duration under 3 months. Together with thyroid ultrasound, orbital computed tomography, serum thyroxine and TRAb, clinical symptoms were used for diagnoses. Notes on the study in general: Most clonotypes expanded in the thyroid (above 0.001) were also present in blood.

The TCR comes from a woman aged 35 to 49 with Graves' ophthalmopathy. Material: blood.

For the CDR3, the DNA is TGTGCCAGCAGCGGTGGACTAGTTTTCAATGAGCAGTTCTTC. It specifies CASSGGLVFNEQFF. The V and J genes are TRBV3-1 and TRBJ2-1, with 7 bases that match TRBD2. The trim removed 5 bases at V and 6 bases at J, leaving 7 bases unmatched. There are 14 residues in the CDR3. CDR1 is LGHDT and CDR2 is YNNKEL in the germline V gene (reference sequence).